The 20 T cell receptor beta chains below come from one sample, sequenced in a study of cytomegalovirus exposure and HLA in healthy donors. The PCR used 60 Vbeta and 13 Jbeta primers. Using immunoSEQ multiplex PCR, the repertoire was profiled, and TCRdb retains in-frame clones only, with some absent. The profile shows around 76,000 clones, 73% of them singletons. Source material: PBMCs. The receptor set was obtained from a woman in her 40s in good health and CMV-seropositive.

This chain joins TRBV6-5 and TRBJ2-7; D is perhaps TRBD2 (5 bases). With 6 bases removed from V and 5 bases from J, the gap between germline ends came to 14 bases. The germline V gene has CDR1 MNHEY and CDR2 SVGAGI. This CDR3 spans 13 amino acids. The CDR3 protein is CASREGPGDEQYF. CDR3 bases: TGTGCCAGCAGAGAAGGGCCCGGGGACGAGCAGTACTTC.

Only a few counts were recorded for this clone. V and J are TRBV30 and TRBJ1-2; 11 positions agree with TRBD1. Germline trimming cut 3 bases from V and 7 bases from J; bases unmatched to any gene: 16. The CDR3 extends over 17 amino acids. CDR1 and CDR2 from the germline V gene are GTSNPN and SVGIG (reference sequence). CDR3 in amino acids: CAWSRKSVDRGRVGYTF. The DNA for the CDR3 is TGTGCCTGGAGCCGAAAATCCGTGGACAGGGGGCGCGTTGGCTACACCTTC. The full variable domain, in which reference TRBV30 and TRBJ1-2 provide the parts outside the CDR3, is SQTIHQWPATLVQPVGSPLSLECTVEGTSNPNLYWYRQAAGRGLQLLFYSVGIGQISSEVPQNLSASRPQDRQFILSSKKLLLSDSGFYLCAWSRKSVDRGRVGYTFGSGTRLTVV.

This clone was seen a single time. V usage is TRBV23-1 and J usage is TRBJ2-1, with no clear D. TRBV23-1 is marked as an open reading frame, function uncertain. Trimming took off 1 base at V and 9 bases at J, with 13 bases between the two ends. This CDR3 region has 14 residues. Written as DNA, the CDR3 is TGCGCCAGCAGTCAATTCCAGTTCCCGTCTGAGCAGTTCTTC. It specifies CASSQFQFPSEQFF.

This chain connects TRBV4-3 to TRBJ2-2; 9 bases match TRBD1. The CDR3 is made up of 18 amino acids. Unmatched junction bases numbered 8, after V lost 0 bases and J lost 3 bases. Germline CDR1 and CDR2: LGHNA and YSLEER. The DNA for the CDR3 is TGCGCCAGCAGCCAAGATTGGGGGACAGGGTATTACACCGGGGAGCTGTTTTTT. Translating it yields CASSQDWGTGYYTGELFF.

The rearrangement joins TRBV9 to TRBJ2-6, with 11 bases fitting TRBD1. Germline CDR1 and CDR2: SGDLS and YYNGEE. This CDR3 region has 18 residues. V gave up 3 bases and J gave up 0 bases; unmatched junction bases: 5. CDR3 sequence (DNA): TGTGCCAGCAGCGGTGGGACAGGGGGAAGCTCTGGGGCCAACGTCCTGACTTTC. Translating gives CASSGGTGGSSGANVLTF.

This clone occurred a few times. The CDR3 is CASSQDYSGPETQYF. In DNA form, the CDR3 reads TGTGCCAGCAGCCAGGACTATAGCGGACCAGAGACCCAGTACTTC. The chain combines TRBV4-2 with TRBJ2-5; possibly TRBD2 for D (6 bases). Trimming took 3 bases from V and 4 from J, leaving 15 bases between them. Germline CDR1 and CDR2: LGHNA and YNFKEQ. CDR3 size: 15 residues.

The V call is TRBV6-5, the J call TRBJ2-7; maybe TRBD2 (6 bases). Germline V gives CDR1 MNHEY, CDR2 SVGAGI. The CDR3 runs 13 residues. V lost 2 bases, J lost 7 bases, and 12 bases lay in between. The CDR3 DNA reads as TGTGCCAGCAGTTACGAAGTACGGGGGGAGCAGTACTTC. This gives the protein CASSYEVRGEQYF.

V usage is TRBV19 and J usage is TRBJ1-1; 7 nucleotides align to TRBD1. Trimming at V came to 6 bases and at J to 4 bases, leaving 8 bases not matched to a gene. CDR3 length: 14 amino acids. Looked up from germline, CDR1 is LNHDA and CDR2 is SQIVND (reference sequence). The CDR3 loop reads CASSPPRGATEAFF. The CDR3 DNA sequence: TGTGCCAGTAGCCCCCCCAGGGGGGCCACTGAAGCTTTCTTT.

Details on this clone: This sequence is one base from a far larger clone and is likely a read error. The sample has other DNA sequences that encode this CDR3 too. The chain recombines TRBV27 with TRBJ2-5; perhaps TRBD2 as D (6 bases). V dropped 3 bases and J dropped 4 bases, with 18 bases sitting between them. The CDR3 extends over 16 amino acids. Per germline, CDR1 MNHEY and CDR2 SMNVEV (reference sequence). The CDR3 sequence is CASSLVGSSAAETQYF. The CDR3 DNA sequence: TGTGCCAGCAGTTTGGTGGGGTCTAGCGCTGCAGAGACCCAGTACTTC.

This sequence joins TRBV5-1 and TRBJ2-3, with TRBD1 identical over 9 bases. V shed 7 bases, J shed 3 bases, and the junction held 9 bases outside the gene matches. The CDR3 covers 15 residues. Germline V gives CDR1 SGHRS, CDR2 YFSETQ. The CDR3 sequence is CASFRDREKTDTQYF. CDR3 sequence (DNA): TGCGCCAGCTTCCGGGACAGGGAGAAGACAGATACGCAGTATTTT.

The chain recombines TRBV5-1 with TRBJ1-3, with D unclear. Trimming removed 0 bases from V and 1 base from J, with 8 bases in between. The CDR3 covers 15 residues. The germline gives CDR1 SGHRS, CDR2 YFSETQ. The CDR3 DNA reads TGCGCCAGCAGCTTGGATTCGCAGTCTGGAAACACCATATATTTT. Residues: CASSLDSQSGNTIYF.

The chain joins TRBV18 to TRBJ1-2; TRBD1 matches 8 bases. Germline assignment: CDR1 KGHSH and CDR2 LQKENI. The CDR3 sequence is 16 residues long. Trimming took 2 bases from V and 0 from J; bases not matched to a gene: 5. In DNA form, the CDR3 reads TGTGCCAGCTCACCAGGAAGGGACAGGACTAACTATGGCTACACCTTC. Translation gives CASSPGRDRTNYGYTF.

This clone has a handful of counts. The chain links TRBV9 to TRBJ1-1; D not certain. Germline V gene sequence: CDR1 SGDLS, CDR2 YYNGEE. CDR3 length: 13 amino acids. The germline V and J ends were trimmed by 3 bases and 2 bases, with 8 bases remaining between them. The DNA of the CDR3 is TGTGCCAGCAGCGCCCACAGCAACACTGAAGCTTTCTTT. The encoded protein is CASSAHSNTEAFF. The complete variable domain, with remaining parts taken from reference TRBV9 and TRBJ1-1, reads DSGVTQTPKHLITATGQRVTLRCSPRSGDLSVYWYQQSLDQGLQFLIQYYNGEERAKGNILERFSAQQFPDLHSELNLSSLELGDSALYFCASSAHSNTEAFFGQGTRLTVV.

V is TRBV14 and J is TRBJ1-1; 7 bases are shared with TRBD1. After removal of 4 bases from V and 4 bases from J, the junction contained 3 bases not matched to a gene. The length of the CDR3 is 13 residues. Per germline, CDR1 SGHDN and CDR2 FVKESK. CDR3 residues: CASSRHRGTEAFF. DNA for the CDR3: TGTGCCAGCAGCCGTCACAGGGGCACTGAAGCTTTCTTT.

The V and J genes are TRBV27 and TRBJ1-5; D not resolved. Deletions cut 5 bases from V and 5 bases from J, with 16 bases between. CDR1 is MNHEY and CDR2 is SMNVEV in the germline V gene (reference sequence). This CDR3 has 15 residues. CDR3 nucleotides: TGTGCCAGCAGTCCCGTCACAGCAGACGATCAGCCCCAGCATTTT. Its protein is CASSPVTADDQPQHF.

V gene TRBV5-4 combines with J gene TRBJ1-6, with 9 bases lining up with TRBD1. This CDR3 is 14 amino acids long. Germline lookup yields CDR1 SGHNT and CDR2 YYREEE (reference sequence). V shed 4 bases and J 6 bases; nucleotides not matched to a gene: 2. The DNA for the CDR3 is TGTGCCAGCAGCCTGACAGGGGGTAATTCACCCCTCCACTTT. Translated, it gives CASSLTGGNSPLHF.

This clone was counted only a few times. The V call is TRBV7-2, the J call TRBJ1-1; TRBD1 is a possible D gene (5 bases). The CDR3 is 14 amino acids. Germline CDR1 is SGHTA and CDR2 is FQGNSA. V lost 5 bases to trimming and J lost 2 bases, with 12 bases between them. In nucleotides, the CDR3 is TGTGCCAGCAGCCGGAATCAGGGAAACACTGAAGCTTTCTTT. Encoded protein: CASSRNQGNTEAFF.

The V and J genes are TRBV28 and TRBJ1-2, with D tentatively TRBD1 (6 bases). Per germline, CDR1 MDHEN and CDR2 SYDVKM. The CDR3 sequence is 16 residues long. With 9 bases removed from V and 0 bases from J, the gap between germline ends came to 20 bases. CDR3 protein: CARSNRVISSNYGYTF. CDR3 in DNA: TGTGCCAGGTCAAACAGGGTGATCTCTTCTAACTATGGCTACACCTTC.

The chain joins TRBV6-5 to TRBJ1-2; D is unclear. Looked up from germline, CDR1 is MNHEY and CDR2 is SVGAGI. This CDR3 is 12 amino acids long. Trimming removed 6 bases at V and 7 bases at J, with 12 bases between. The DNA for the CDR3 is TGTGCCAGCAGAGTACGGGGAATTGGCTACACCTTC. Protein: CASRVRGIGYTF.

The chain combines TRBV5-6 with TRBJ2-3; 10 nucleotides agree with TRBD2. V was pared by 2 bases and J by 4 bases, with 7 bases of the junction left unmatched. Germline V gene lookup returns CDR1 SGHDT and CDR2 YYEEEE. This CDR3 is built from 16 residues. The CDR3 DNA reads TGTGCCAGCAGCTTAAGAGCGGGAGGGTTTTCAGATACGCAGTATTTT. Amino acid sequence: CASSLRAGGFSDTQYF.